This T cell receptor beta chain was recorded in a study of T-cell reconstitution after alpha-beta-depleted transplantation in children. For TCRbeta, the library was prepared with unique molecular identifiers. TCRdb fed the PCR reads into MiXCR, producing one record per CDR3 protein. The sample carries some 120,000 distinct CDR3 sequences, around 9.8% recorded once. The CDR3 has 17 residues. V shed 1 base and J 3 bases; nucleotides not matched to a gene: 9. The germline gives CDR1 LNHNV, CDR2 YYDKDF (reference sequence). Sequences were derived from PBMCs, mostly from graft donor cells, sampled 180 days after TCRalphabeta/CD19-depleted stem cell transplant. The receptor's source is a girl under three years old who had a stem cell transplant for combined immunodeficiency, so the T cells may come from the graft donor. V gene TRBV15 combines with J gene TRBJ1-3, with TRBD1 matching 7 bases. CDR3 residues: CATSRGVGQRYGNTIYF. The CDR3 region has the DNA TGTGCCACCAGCAGAGGGGTGGGACAGCGCTATGGAAACACCATATATTTT.